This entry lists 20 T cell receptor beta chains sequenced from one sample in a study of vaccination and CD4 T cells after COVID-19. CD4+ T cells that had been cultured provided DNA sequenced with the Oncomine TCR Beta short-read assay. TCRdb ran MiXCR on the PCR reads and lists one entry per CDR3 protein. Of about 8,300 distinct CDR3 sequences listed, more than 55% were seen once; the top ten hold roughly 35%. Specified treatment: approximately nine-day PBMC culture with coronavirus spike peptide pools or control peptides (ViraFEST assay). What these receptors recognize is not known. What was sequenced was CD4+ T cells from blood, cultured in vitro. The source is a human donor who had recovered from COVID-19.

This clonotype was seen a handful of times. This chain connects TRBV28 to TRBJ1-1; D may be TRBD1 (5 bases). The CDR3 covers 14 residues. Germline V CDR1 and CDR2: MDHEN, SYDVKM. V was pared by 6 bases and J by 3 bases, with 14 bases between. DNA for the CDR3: TGTGCCAGCAGCAACACGGGGGGTTACACTGAAGCTTTCTTT. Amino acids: CASSNTGGYTEAFF.

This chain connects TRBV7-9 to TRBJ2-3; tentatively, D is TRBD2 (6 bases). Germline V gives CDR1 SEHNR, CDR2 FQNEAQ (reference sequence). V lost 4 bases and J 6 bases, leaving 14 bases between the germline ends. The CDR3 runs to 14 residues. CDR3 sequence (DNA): TGTGCCAGCAGCTCAAGACTAGGAGCCGATACGCAGTATTTT. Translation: CASSSRLGADTQYF.

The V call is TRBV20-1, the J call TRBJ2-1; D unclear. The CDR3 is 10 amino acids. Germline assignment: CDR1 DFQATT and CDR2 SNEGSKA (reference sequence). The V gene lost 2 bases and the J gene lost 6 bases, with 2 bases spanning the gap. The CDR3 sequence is CSARINEQFF. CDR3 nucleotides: TGCAGTGCTAGAATCAATGAGCAGTTCTTC.

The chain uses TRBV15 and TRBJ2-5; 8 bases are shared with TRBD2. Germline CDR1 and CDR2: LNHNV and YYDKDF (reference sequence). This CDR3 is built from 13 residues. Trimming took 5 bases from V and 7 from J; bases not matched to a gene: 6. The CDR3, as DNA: TGTGCCACCAGCGTCGGGGGGGGTTGGACCCAGTACTTC. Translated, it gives CATSVGGGWTQYF.

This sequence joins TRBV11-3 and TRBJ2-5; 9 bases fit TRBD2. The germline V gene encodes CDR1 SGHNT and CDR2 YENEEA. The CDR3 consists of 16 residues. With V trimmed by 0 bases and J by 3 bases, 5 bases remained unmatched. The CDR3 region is CASSLDSQRGEETQYF. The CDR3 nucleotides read TGTGCCAGCAGCTTAGATTCTCAGCGGGGGGAAGAGACCCAGTACTTC.

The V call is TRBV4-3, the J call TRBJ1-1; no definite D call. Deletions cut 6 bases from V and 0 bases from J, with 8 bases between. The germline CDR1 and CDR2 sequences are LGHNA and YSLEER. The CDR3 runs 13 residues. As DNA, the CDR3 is TGCGCCAGCAGTTTAGGCATGAACACTGAAGCTTTCTTT. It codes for CASSLGMNTEAFF.

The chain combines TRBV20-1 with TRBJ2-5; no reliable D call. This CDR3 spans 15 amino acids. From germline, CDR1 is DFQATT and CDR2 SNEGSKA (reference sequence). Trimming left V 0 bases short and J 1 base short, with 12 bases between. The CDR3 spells CSARDTARIQETQYF. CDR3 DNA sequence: TGCAGTGCTAGAGATACTGCCAGGATCCAAGAGACCCAGTACTTC.

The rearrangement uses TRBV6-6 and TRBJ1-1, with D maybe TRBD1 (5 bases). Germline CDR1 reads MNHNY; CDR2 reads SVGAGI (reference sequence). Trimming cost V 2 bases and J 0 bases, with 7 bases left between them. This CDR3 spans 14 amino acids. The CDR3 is CASSYDSLNTEAFF. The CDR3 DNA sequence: TGTGCCAGCAGTTACGACAGCCTGAACACTGAAGCTTTCTTT.

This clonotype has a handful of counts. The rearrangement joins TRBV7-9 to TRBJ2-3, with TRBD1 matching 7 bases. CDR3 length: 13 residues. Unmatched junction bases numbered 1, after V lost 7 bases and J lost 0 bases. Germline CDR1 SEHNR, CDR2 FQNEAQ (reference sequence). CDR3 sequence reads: CASKGQSTDTQYF. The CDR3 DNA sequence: TGTGCCAGCAAGGGACAGAGCACAGATACGCAGTATTTT.

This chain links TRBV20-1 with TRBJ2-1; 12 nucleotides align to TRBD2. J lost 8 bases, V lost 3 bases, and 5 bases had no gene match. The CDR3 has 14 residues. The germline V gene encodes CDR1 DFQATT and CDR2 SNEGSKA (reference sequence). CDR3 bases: TGCAGTGCTAGTGGGCTAGCGGGGGGGGATGAGCAGTTCTTC. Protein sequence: CSASGLAGGDEQFF.

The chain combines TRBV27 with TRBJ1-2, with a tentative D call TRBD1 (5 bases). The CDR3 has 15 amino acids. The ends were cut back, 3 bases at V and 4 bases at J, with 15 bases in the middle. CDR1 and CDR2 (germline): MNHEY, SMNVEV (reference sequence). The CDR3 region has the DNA TGTGCCAGCAGTTTGGGGCGGATTCCTGGCTATGGCTACACCTTC. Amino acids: CASSLGRIPGYGYTF.

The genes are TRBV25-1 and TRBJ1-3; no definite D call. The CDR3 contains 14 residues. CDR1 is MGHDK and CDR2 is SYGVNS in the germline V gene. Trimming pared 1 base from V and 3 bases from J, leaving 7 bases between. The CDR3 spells CASSESRHGNTIYF. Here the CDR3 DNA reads TGTGCCAGCAGTGAATCCAGGCATGGAAACACCATATATTTT.

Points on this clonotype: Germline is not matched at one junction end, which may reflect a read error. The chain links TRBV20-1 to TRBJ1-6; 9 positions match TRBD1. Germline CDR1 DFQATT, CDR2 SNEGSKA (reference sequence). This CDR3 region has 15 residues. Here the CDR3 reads CSAIPGTGINSPPHF. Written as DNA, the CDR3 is TGCAGTGCCATACCTGGGACAGGGATTAATTCACCCCCCCACTTT.

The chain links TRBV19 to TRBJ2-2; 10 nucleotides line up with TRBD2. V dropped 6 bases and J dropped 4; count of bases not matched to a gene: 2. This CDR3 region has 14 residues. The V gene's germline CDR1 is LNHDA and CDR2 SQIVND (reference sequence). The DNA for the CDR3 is TGTGCCAGTAGGGGGACTAGCGCCACCGGGGAGCTGTTTTTT. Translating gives CASRGTSATGELFF.

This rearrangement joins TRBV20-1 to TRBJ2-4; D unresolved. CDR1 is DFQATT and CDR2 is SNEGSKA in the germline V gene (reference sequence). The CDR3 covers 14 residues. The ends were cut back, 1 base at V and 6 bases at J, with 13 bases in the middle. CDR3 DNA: TGCAGTGCTAGAGTTTCGAGGATGGGAAACATTCAGTACTTC. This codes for CSARVSRMGNIQYF.

CDR3 DNA: TGTGCCAGTAGTATTTCAGGGGGGAACACTGAAGCTTTCTTT. This sequence encodes CASSISGGNTEAFF. The chain links TRBV19 to TRBJ1-1; 7 bases agree with TRBD1. J was trimmed by 1 base and V by 3 bases; bases with no gene match: 2. Per the germline V gene, CDR1 is LNHDA and CDR2 is SQIVND (reference sequence). The CDR3 is 14 residues long.

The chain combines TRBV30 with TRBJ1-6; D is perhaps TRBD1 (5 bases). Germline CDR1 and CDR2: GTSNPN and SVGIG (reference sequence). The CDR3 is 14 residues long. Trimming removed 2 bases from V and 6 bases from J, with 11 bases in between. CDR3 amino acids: CAWSRTNSNSPLHF. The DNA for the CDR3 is TGTGCCTGGAGTCGGACAAATTCTAATTCACCCCTCCACTTT.

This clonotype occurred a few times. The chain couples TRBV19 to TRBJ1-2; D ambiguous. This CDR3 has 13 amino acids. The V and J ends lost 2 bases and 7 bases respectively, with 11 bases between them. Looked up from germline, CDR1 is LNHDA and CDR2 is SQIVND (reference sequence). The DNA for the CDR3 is TGTGCCAGTAGTATAACCACCGGAGGTGGCTACACCTTC. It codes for CASSITTGGGYTF. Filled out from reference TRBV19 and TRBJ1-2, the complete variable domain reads DGGITQSPKYLFRKEGQNVTLSCEQNLNHDAMYWYRQDPGQGLRLIYYSQIVNDFQKGDIAEGYSVSREKKESFPLTVTSAQKNPTAFYLCASSITTGGGYTFGSGTRLTVV.

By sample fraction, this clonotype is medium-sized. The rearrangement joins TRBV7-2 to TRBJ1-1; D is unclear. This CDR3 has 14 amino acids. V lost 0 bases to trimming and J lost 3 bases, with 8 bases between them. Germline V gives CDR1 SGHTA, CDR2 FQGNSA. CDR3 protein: CASSLALTYTEAFF. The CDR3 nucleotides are TGTGCCAGCAGCTTAGCCCTAACGTACACTGAAGCTTTCTTT.

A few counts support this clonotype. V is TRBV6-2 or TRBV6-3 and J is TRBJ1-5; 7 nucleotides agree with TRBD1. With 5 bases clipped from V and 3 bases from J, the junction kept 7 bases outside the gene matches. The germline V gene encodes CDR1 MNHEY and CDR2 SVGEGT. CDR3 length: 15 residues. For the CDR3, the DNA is TGTGCCAGCAGTGAGATGACAGGGTACAATCAGCCCCAGCATTTT. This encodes CASSEMTGYNQPQHF.